This T cell receptor beta chain stems from a study of T cell responses to AZD1222 COVID-19 vaccine. Assay: immunoSEQ multiplex PCR; the TCRdb copy retains only in-frame clones and omits some. Of about 120,000 clones detected, 75% to 90% appear once; the ten largest clones hold 3.9%. Trimming took 0 bases from V and 6 from J, leaving 9 bases between them. Germline V CDR1 and CDR2: MNHEY, SVGEGT. The CDR3 has 14 amino acids. Source: peripheral blood, taken on day 0 of MenACWY control vaccination. V usage is TRBV6-2 or TRBV6-3 and J usage is TRBJ2-1; D unclear. The sequence derives from an adult in good health. The CDR3 loop reads CASSYSNPPNEQFF. Written as DNA, the CDR3 is TGTGCCAGCAGTTACTCGAACCCCCCCAATGAGCAGTTCTTC.